This record covers a single TCR beta chain. The sample is drawn from a study of blood T cell repertoires in COVID-19. At the level of the study: Some COVID-19 samples were acute and others convalescent; all came from the United States, Italy and Spain. Nucleic acid was either cDNA or gDNA, and it came from T cells, B-cell-depleted T cells, or PBMCs.

This CDR3 has 14 amino acids. V lost 4 bases and J lost 3, with 12 bases in between. The germline V gene encodes CDR1 LGHNA and CDR2 YSLEER. In the authors' methods: The authors estimated nucleated cell counts from reference gene primer amplification. Sequencing used immunoSEQ multiplex PCR; TCRdb keeps in-frame clones, though not all of them. That table furnishes V, J and clone size, whereas the DNA furnished D and trimming. Of approximately 150,000 clones listed, 80% to 90% are singletons. The receptor was derived from a woman aged 80 or older with acute or convalescent COVID-19. Sequencing used peripheral blood. The chain combines TRBV4-3 with TRBJ1-2; D might be TRBD1 (5 bases). CDR3 region: CASSPAGGDYGYTF. The CDR3 nucleotides are TGCGCCAGCAGCCCGGCGGGGGGAGACTATGGCTACACCTTC.